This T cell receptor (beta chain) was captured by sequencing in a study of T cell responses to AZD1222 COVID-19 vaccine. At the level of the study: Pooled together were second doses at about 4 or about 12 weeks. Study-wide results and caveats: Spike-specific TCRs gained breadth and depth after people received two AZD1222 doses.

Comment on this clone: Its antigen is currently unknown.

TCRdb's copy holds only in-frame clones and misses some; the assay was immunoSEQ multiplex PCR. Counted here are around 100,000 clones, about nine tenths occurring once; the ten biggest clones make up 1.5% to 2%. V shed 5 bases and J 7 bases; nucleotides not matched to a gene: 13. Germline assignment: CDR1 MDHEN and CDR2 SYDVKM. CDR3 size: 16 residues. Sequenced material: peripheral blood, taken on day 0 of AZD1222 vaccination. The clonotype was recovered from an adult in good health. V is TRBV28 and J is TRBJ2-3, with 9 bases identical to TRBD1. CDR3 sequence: CASSKQPGTGTNTQYF. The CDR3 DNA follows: TGTGCCAGCAGTAAACAACCCGGGACAGGGACAAATACGCAGTATTTT.